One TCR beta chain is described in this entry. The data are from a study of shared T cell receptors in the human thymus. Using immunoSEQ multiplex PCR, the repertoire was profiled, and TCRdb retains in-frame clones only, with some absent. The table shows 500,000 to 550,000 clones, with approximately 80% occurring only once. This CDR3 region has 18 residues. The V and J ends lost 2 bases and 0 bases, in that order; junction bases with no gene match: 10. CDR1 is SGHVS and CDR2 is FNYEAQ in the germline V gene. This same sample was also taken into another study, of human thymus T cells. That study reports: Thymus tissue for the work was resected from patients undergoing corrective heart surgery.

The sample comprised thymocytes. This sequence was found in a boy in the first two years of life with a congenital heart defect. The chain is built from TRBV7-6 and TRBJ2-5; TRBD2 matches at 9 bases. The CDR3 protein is CASSLSASGIRYQETQYF. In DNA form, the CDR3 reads TGTGCCAGCAGCTTATCGGCTAGCGGGATACGGTACCAAGAGACCCAGTACTTC.